A single sample is the source of the 24 T cell receptor beta chains below, sequenced in a study of beta chain features in type 1 diabetes. Expressed TCRB transcripts got sequenced, as all isolated RNA was reverse transcribed. Only in-frame clones appear in the TCRdb table, and some are missing; sequencing was by immunoSEQ multiplex PCR. The sample yields just over 450,000 clones, roughly 30% seen once. Sequencing was performed on naive CD4+ T cells from blood. The origin of the receptors is a man aged 18-30 years in good health.

The rearrangement uses TRBV9 and TRBJ2-5; 7 nucleotides line up with TRBD2. This CDR3 region has 16 residues. CDR1 is SGDLS and CDR2 is YYNGEE in the germline V gene. The V segment lost 4 bases and the J segment 7 bases; nucleotides outside the gene matches: 16. The CDR3 region is CASSHGEGRSGGTQYF. In DNA form, the CDR3 reads TGTGCCAGCAGCCATGGGGAGGGACGGTCAGGCGGGACCCAGTACTTC.

In its sample, this clone was seen a few times. V usage is TRBV29-1 and J usage is TRBJ2-7, with D hard to call. Germline-derived CDR1 and CDR2 are SQVTM and ANQGSEA. Trimming removed 7 bases at V and 2 bases at J, with 6 bases between. The CDR3 is 10 amino acids. The CDR3 protein is CSGGTYEQYF. CDR3 DNA sequence: TGCAGCGGCGGTACCTACGAGCAGTACTTC.

This clone showed up just a few times. The chain links TRBV25-1 to TRBJ2-7; TRBD1 matches at 10 bases. V lost 4 bases and J lost 2; bases outside the gene matches: 5. Germline CDR1 reads MGHDK; CDR2 reads SYGVNS. CDR3 length: 15 residues. In DNA form, the CDR3 reads TGTGCCAGCAGTGTACGAGGGACAGGGGCCTACGAGCAGTACTTC. Amino acid sequence: CASSVRGTGAYEQYF.

This clone was counted a single time. The rearrangement joins TRBV7-3 to TRBJ1-3; tentative D call: TRBD1 (6 bases). V was trimmed by 4 bases and J by 2 bases, leaving 9 bases between them. CDR3 length: 14 amino acids. Germline lookup yields CDR1 SGHTA and CDR2 FQGTGA. CDR3 coding DNA: TGTGCCAGCAGCTCCGGGACACCTGGAAACACCATATATTTT. Its protein product is CASSSGTPGNTIYF.

The rearrangement uses TRBV4-3 and TRBJ2-7; 8 nucleotides match TRBD2. The germline CDR1 and CDR2 sequences are LGHNA and YSLEER. This CDR3 contains 15 residues. Germline trimming cut 4 bases from V and 3 bases from J; bases unmatched to any gene: 8. The CDR3 sequence is CASSPSAGGSYEQYF. The CDR3 DNA is TGCGCCAGCAGCCCCTCCGCGGGGGGCAGCTACGAGCAGTACTTC.

The genes are TRBV27 and TRBJ1-5, with D possibly matching TRBD1 (5 bases). The CDR3 is 15 amino acids. Germline V gene data show CDR1 as MNHEY and CDR2 as SMNVEV (reference sequence). The V and J ends lost 4 bases and 4 bases respectively, with 14 bases between them. The CDR3 nucleotides read TGTGCCAGCAGTTGGCTGGGGGAGGGGAATCAGCCCCAGCATTTT. It specifies CASSWLGEGNQPQHF.

V is TRBV6-6 and J is TRBJ2-3; D ambiguous. Trimming took 5 bases from V and 1 from J, leaving 13 bases between them. Germline assignment: CDR1 MNHNY and CDR2 SVGAGI (reference sequence). The length of the CDR3 is 15 residues. The CDR3 here is CASSDRSSRTDTQYF. CDR3 sequence (DNA): TGTGCCAGCAGTGACCGTAGCAGCCGCACAGATACGCAGTATTTT.

The chain couples TRBV7-9 to TRBJ2-7, with 7 bases identical to TRBD1. The V gene end was trimmed by 5 bases and the J gene end by 0 bases; junction bases not matched to a gene: 7. Germline CDR1 is SEHNR and CDR2 is FQNEAQ (reference sequence). This CDR3 contains 15 residues. The DNA of the CDR3 is TGTGCCAGCAGCCCACAGGGGATGGTCTCCTACGAGCAGTACTTC. It specifies CASSPQGMVSYEQYF.

About this clone itself: Distinct nucleotide sequences in the sample also encode this CDR3. The V call is TRBV5-1, the J call TRBJ2-5; D remains ambiguous. CDR1 and CDR2 from the germline V gene are SGHRS and YFSETQ. The V and J ends lost 0 bases and 4 bases respectively, with 4 bases between them. The CDR3 runs to 12 residues. The CDR3 nucleotides are TGCGCCAGCAGCTTGGCAGGAGAGACCCAGTACTTC. Amino acids: CASSLAGETQYF.

In nucleotides, the CDR3 is TGTGCCAGCAGCCCCGGGGCGACTCTGAACACTGAAGCTTTCTTT. It yields the protein CASSPGATLNTEAFF. The genes are TRBV7-2 and TRBJ1-1; possibly TRBD1 for D (5 bases). V gave up 5 bases and J gave up 0 bases, with 13 bases separating them. Looked up from germline, CDR1 is SGHTA and CDR2 is FQGNSA. The length of the CDR3 is 15 residues.

This clone was detected a few times. A read error may account for a junction end that differs from germline. The chain uses TRBV7-7 and TRBJ2-1; TRBD1 matches at 7 bases. From germline, CDR1 is SSHAT and CDR2 FNYEAQ (reference sequence). The CDR3 loop spans 15 amino acids. The CDR3 DNA follows: TGTGCTAGCAGTCGCGACAGGGAAAAAGACAATGAGCAGTTCTTC. Translating gives CASSRDREKDNEQFF.

The CDR3 here is CASSVAVPGTDTQYF. The CDR3 DNA sequence: TGTGCCAGCAGCGTAGCCGTGCCTGGTACAGATACGCAGTATTTT. V usage is TRBV9 and J usage is TRBJ2-3; D not resolved. This CDR3 comprises 15 residues. Germline lookup yields CDR1 SGDLS and CDR2 YYNGEE. V lost 0 bases to trimming and J lost 3 bases, with 11 bases between them.

This chain joins TRBV28 and TRBJ1-5, with TRBD1 identical over 9 bases. V was pared by 6 bases and J by 9 bases, with 9 bases of the junction left unmatched. Looked up from germline, CDR1 is MDHEN and CDR2 is SYDVKM. This CDR3 has 14 amino acids. The CDR3 here is CASRLGQGGRPQHF. DNA for the CDR3: TGTGCCAGCAGACTGGGACAGGGCGGTCGGCCCCAGCATTTT.

This clone has just a few counts. The V and J genes are TRBV7-2 and TRBJ2-5; possible D gene TRBD1, 6 bases. Trimming removed 2 bases at V and 5 bases at J, with 12 bases between. The CDR3 is 14 residues long. The germline V gene has CDR1 SGHTA and CDR2 FQGNSA. CDR3 protein: CASSLLGQGETQYF. DNA for the CDR3: TGTGCCAGCAGCTTACTCGGGCAGGGGGAGACCCAGTACTTC.

The rearrangement uses TRBV11-2 and TRBJ2-1; a possible D gene is TRBD1 (7 bases). V lost 3 bases and J 7 bases, leaving 10 bases between the germline ends. This CDR3 has 13 residues. Germline CDR1 and CDR2: SGHAT and FQNNGV. The CDR3 DNA follows: TGTGCCAGCAGCTTGGGGGGACAGAATGAGCAGTTCTTC. It is translated as CASSLGGQNEQFF.

Comment on this clone: The same CDR3 arises from other DNA sequences in this sample as well. This chain links TRBV10-3 with TRBJ2-5; D is possibly TRBD1 (6 bases). The V and J ends lost 3 bases and 1 base respectively, with 6 bases between them. CDR3 length equals 13 residues. CDR1 and CDR2 from the germline V gene are ENHRY and SYGVKD. Here the CDR3 DNA reads TGTGCCATCAGTGACAGGGGCCAAGAGACCCAGTACTTC. Translated: CAISDRGQETQYF.

The chain uses TRBV7-3 and TRBJ2-1; D ambiguous. Germline CDR1 reads SGHTA; CDR2 reads FQGTGA. The CDR3 spans 12 residues. The V end was cut by 4 bases, the J end by 10 bases, with 11 bases between. Here the CDR3 DNA reads TGTGCCAGCAGCTCTTCCGGGCCGGAGCAGTTCTTC. The encoded protein is CASSSSGPEQFF. The variable domain in full, with the rest retrieved from reference TRBV7-3 and TRBJ2-1, is GAGVSQTPSNKVTEKGKYVELRCDPISGHTALYWYRQSLGQGPEFLIYFQGTGAADDSGLPNDRFFAVRPEGSVSTLKIQRTERGDSAVYLCASSSSGPEQFFGPGTRLTVL.

This clone has just a few counts. This chain uses TRBV5-1 with TRBJ2-4; no reliable D call. Per the germline V gene, CDR1 is SGHRS and CDR2 is YFSETQ. The germline V and J ends were trimmed by 4 bases and 10 bases, with 12 bases remaining between them. This CDR3 has 12 amino acids. The CDR3 nucleotides are TGCGCCAGCAGCAGAGATACAAAGATTCAGTACTTC. As protein: CASSRDTKIQYF.

The gene calls are TRBV18 and TRBJ2-3; TRBD1 aligns across 7 bases. Trimming took 1 base from V and 2 from J; bases not matched to a gene: 3. The CDR3 length is 15 residues. Germline V CDR1 and CDR2: KGHSH, LQKENI. As DNA, the CDR3 is TGTGCCAGCTCACCACGGGACAGAAACACAGATACGCAGTATTTT. It specifies CASSPRDRNTDTQYF.

In its sample, this clone was seen once. The rearrangement uses TRBV6-1 and TRBJ2-3; TRBD2 matches at 7 bases. From germline, CDR1 is MNHNS and CDR2 SASEGT. J was trimmed by 9 bases and V by 9 bases; bases with no gene match: 12. This CDR3 is built from 13 residues. The CDR3 loop is CASWGGPRGTQYF. The CDR3 DNA reads TGTGCCAGTTGGGGAGGGCCCCGGGGGACGCAGTATTTT.

V and J are TRBV29-1 and TRBJ1-4; 9 bases agree with TRBD1. The CDR3 extends over 14 amino acids. V trimming: 7 bases; J trimming: 5 bases; junction bases outside the gene matches: 8. CDR1 and CDR2 from the germline V gene are SQVTM and ANQGSEA. The CDR3 DNA is TGCAGCGGCTCGATGACAGGGGGAAATGAAAAACTGTTTTTT. Protein sequence: CSGSMTGGNEKLFF.

The CDR3 sequence is CSVALGVRETQYF. CDR3 nucleotide sequence: TGCAGCGTTGCTCTCGGGGTCAGAGAGACCCAGTACTTC. The genes are TRBV29-1 and TRBJ2-5, with D perhaps TRBD2 (5 bases). The V end was cut by 4 bases, the J end by 4 bases, with 13 bases between. CDR1 and CDR2 (germline): SQVTM, ANQGSEA. There are 13 residues in the CDR3.

This clone has just a few counts. This chain joins TRBV4-3 and TRBJ2-1; TRBD2 matches 16 bases. This CDR3 contains 16 residues. The J segment lost 5 bases and the V segment lost 6 bases, leaving 4 bases of the junction unmatched. Germline assignment: CDR1 LGHNA and CDR2 YSLEER. CDR3 nucleotide sequence: TGCGCCAGCAGGGGACTAGCGGGAGGGCCGCACAATGAGCAGTTCTTC. As protein: CASRGLAGGPHNEQFF.

This clone was seen only a few times. CDR3 bases: TGTGCCTGGAGTCAACAGGGAACCTACGAGCAGTACTTC. Translation: CAWSQQGTYEQYF. The V call is TRBV30, the J call TRBJ2-7; D perhaps matches TRBD1 (6 bases). The germline V gene has CDR1 GTSNPN and CDR2 SVGIG (reference sequence). V was cut by 2 bases and J by 2 bases, with 10 bases left in between. This CDR3 has 13 residues. The variable domain in full, completed from reference TRBV30 and TRBJ2-7, reads SQTIHQWPATLVQPVGSPLSLECTVEGTSNPNLYWYRQAAGRGLQLLFYSVGIGQISSEVPQNLSASRPQDRQFILSSKKLLLSDSGFYLCAWSQQGTYEQYFGPGTRLTVT.